A single sample is the source of the 20 T cell receptor beta chains below, sequenced in a study of shared clonotypes between healthy human individuals. Libraries were prepared by immunoSEQ multiplex PCR; TCRdb keeps only in-frame clonotypes and omits some of them. The table records a few million clones, 90% to 97% of them present only once. Material for sequencing was naive CD4+ T cells sorted from blood. Stated subset: CD45RA+ positively selected. These receptors all come from a man younger than 30 in good health.

The chain uses TRBV5-1 and TRBJ2-5; 8 nucleotides align to TRBD1. After removal of 4 bases from V and 6 bases from J, the junction contained 11 bases not matched to a gene. Germline values: CDR1 SGHRS, CDR2 YFSETQ. The CDR3 covers 15 residues. The CDR3 DNA reads TGCGCCAGCAGCCTGTCCGGGACAGGTTCACAGACCCAGTACTTC. This translates into CASSLSGTGSQTQYF. The full variable domain, in which reference TRBV5-1 and TRBJ2-5 provide the parts outside the CDR3, is KAGVTQTPRYLIKTRGQQVTLSCSPISGHRSVSWYQQTPGQGLQFLFEYFSETQRNKGNFPGRFSGRQFSNSRSEMNVSTLELGDSALYLCASSLSGTGSQTQYFGPGTRLLVL.

V is TRBV6-4 and J is TRBJ1-5; a possible D gene is TRBD1 (6 bases). CDR3 length: 18 residues. V gave up 6 bases and J gave up 0 bases, with 21 bases separating them. The germline CDR1 and CDR2 sequences are MRHNA and SNTAGT. Here the CDR3 reads CASSPGESWRHSNQPQHF. CDR3 in DNA: TGTGCCAGCAGCCCAGGGGAGTCATGGCGCCATAGCAATCAGCCCCAGCATTTT.

The chain carries TRBV28 and TRBJ1-3, with 7 bases that match TRBD1. V trimming: 7 bases; J trimming: 6 bases; junction bases outside the gene matches: 6. CDR3 length: 13 amino acids. Per the germline V gene, CDR1 is MDHEN and CDR2 is SYDVKM. In nucleotides, the CDR3 is TGTGCCAGCAACTCGGGACAGCTAAACACCATATATTTT. It yields the protein CASNSGQLNTIYF.

This chain connects TRBV27 to TRBJ2-7; the D gene is possibly TRBD2 (5 bases). Deletions cut 5 bases from V and 3 bases from J, with 20 bases between. Germline lookup yields CDR1 MNHEY and CDR2 SMNVEV (reference sequence). The CDR3 has 16 residues. CDR3 protein: CASSPYPAEVDYEQYF. In nucleotides, the CDR3 is TGTGCCAGCAGTCCCTACCCCGCGGAGGTGGACTACGAGCAGTACTTC.

The chain uses TRBV10-3 and TRBJ2-5; a weak D match, TRBD1 (6 bases). Trimming left V 3 bases short and J 1 base short, with 12 bases between. CDR1 is ENHRY and CDR2 is SYGVKD in the germline V gene. The CDR3 sequence is 15 residues long. The CDR3 DNA sequence: TGTGCCATCAGTGATTCCCGGGACACCCAAGAGACCCAGTACTTC. Its translation: CAISDSRDTQETQYF.

The CDR3 here is CASSIITGGPPTDTQYF. For the CDR3, the DNA is TGTGCCAGTAGTATTATCACGGGAGGGCCCCCCACAGATACGCAGTATTTT. This sequence joins TRBV19 and TRBJ2-3, with 8 bases lining up with TRBD2. Trimming at V came to 3 bases and at J to 2 bases, leaving 10 bases not matched to a gene. Germline CDR1 is LNHDA and CDR2 is SQIVND (reference sequence). CDR3 size: 17 residues. The complete variable domain, with remaining parts taken from reference TRBV19 and TRBJ2-3, reads DGGITQSPKYLFRKEGQNVTLSCEQNLNHDAMYWYRQDPGQGLRLIYYSQIVNDFQKGDIAEGYSVSREKKESFPLTVTSAQKNPTAFYLCASSIITGGPPTDTQYFGPGTRLTVL.

Regarding this clone: This same CDR3 is encoded by further DNA sequences in the sample. This chain joins TRBV30 and TRBJ2-1; no definite D call. The CDR3 spans 15 residues. V lost 0 bases and J 0 bases, leaving 9 bases between the germline ends. CDR1 and CDR2 from the germline V gene are GTSNPN and SVGIG (reference sequence). CDR3 in amino acids: CAWSVLSSSYNEQFF. The CDR3 DNA is TGTGCCTGGAGTGTCCTCTCTAGCTCCTACAATGAGCAGTTCTTC. The full variable domain, with the rest looked up from reference TRBV30 and TRBJ2-1, is SQTIHQWPATLVQPVGSPLSLECTVEGTSNPNLYWYRQAAGRGLQLLFYSVGIGQISSEVPQNLSASRPQDRQFILSSKKLLLSDSGFYLCAWSVLSSSYNEQFFGPGTRLTVL.

This chain links TRBV2 with TRBJ2-5, with D perhaps TRBD1 (5 bases). V dropped 4 bases and J dropped 0 bases, with 9 bases sitting between them. Germline CDR1 and CDR2: SNHLY and FYNNEI. The CDR3 totals 14 residues. CDR3 residues: CASSGGSYQETQYF. The CDR3, as DNA: TGTGCCAGCAGTGGGGGCAGTTACCAAGAGACCCAGTACTTC.

The V and J genes are TRBV30 and TRBJ1-1, with D perhaps TRBD1 (6 bases). CDR1 GTSNPN and CDR2 SVGIG come from the germline V gene (reference sequence). This CDR3 has 13 amino acids. V was cut by 4 bases and J by 3 bases, with 12 bases left in between. The CDR3 nucleotides are TGTGCCTGGAAAGGGGGTATATACACTGAAGCTTTCTTT. Protein sequence: CAWKGGIYTEAFF.

The chain couples TRBV7-2 to TRBJ1-2; possibly TRBD1 for D (6 bases). Germline V CDR1 and CDR2: SGHTA, FQGNSA. Trimming left V 1 base short and J 6 bases short, with 12 bases between. CDR3 length: 14 amino acids. CDR3 region: CASSLVVRGDGYTF. DNA for the CDR3: TGTGCCAGCAGCTTAGTAGTCAGGGGAGATGGCTACACCTTC.

This chain joins TRBV30 and TRBJ2-2; TRBD1 matches 9 bases. The CDR3 sequence is 14 residues long. Germline V gene sequence: CDR1 GTSNPN, CDR2 SVGIG (reference sequence). Germline trimming cut 4 bases from V and 4 bases from J; bases unmatched to any gene: 4. CDR3 sequence (DNA): TGTGCCTGGATCACAGGGGGCCCCACCGGGGAGCTGTTTTTT. Protein sequence: CAWITGGPTGELFF. Complete variable domain (other parts from reference TRBV30 and TRBJ2-2): SQTIHQWPATLVQPVGSPLSLECTVEGTSNPNLYWYRQAAGRGLQLLFYSVGIGQISSEVPQNLSASRPQDRQFILSSKKLLLSDSGFYLCAWITGGPTGELFFGEGSRLTVL.

Comment on this clone: Other nucleotide sequences in the sample specify the same CDR3. The chain couples TRBV6-6 to TRBJ2-7, with a weak D call TRBD1 (5 bases). Trimming cost V 3 bases and J 1 base, with 10 bases left between them. Germline values: CDR1 MNHNY, CDR2 SVGAGI (reference sequence). The CDR3 has 14 residues. The CDR3 region has the DNA TGTGCCAGCAGTTATTCCGGACAATCCTACGAGCAGTACTTC. This sequence encodes CASSYSGQSYEQYF.

The gene calls are TRBV19 and TRBJ2-7; TRBD1 matches at 9 bases. Germline V gene data show CDR1 as LNHDA and CDR2 as SQIVND (reference sequence). With 5 bases clipped from V and 0 bases from J, the junction kept 5 bases outside the gene matches. The length of the CDR3 is 15 residues. The CDR3 DNA follows: TGTGCCAGTAGTGACAGGGGGATTACCTCCTACGAGCAGTACTTC. Amino acids: CASSDRGITSYEQYF.

The gene calls are TRBV30 and TRBJ1-5, with TRBD1 as a possible D gene (5 bases). Germline V CDR1 and CDR2: GTSNPN, SVGIG (reference sequence). Trimming pared 4 bases from V and 0 bases from J, leaving 10 bases between. This CDR3 has 14 residues. The CDR3 DNA follows: TGTGCCTGGAATGCAGGGAATAGCAATCAGCCCCAGCATTTT. As protein: CAWNAGNSNQPQHF.

The CDR3: CASSRTGTGNTEAFF. The CDR3 bases are TGCGCCAGCAGCAGAACCGGGACAGGGAACACTGAAGCTTTCTTT. The chain links TRBV4-3 to TRBJ1-1; TRBD1 agrees at 8 bases. V shed 5 bases, J shed 1 base, and the junction held 6 bases outside the gene matches. The CDR3 is 15 amino acids. Germline V CDR1 and CDR2: LGHNA, YSLEER.

V gene TRBV7-2 combines with J gene TRBJ2-4; 7 nucleotides agree with TRBD1. Germline loops: CDR1 SGHTA, CDR2 FQGNSA. J was trimmed by 7 bases and V by 5 bases; bases with no gene match: 2. The CDR3 runs 12 residues. The CDR3 loop reads CASSETGNIQYF. CDR3 in DNA: TGTGCCAGCAGCGAGACAGGGAACATTCAGTACTTC.

J is TRBJ2-7 and V is TRBV10-3, with 7 bases that match TRBD2. Germline CDR1 is ENHRY and CDR2 is SYGVKD. This CDR3 region has 15 residues. The junction had 7 bases not matched to a gene; V was cut back by 0 bases and J by 5 bases. The CDR3 nucleotides are TGTGCCATCAGTGAGTCTGGGGGGGTCACCGACGAGCAGTACTTC. Its translation is CAISESGGVTDEQYF.

The rearrangement uses TRBV5-1 and TRBJ2-7, with 7 bases aligning to TRBD2. The CDR3 loop spans 14 amino acids. CDR1 is SGHRS, CDR2 YFSETQ, per germline. V shed 3 bases and J 5 bases; nucleotides not matched to a gene: 8. The CDR3 DNA follows: TGCGCCAGCAGCTCCCTTGCGGGGGAACACGAGCAGTACTTC. It is translated as CASSSLAGEHEQYF.

The V gene is TRBV7-2, the J gene TRBJ2-3; TRBD1 agrees at 9 bases. CDR1 is SGHTA, CDR2 FQGNSA, per germline. The V segment lost 5 bases and the J segment 5 bases; nucleotides outside the gene matches: 8. The CDR3 contains 15 residues. The CDR3 reads CASSPQGQGLDTQYF. The CDR3 DNA sequence: TGTGCCAGCAGCCCCCAGGGACAGGGCTTAGATACGCAGTATTTT.

This clone was detected only once. The genes are TRBV5-1 and TRBJ2-7; 9 nucleotides line up with TRBD2. After removal of 6 bases from V and 8 bases from J, the junction contained 15 bases not matched to a gene. CDR3 size: 15 residues. The V gene's germline CDR1 is SGHRS and CDR2 YFSETQ. This chain's CDR3 is CASTDAPGLASQQYF. The DNA for the CDR3 is TGCGCCAGCACTGATGCCCCGGGACTAGCCTCCCAGCAGTACTTC. Looking up the rest from reference TRBV5-1 and TRBJ2-7 gives the full variable domain: KAGVTQTPRYLIKTRGQQVTLSCSPISGHRSVSWYQQTPGQGLQFLFEYFSETQRNKGNFPGRFSGRQFSNSRSEMNVSTLELGDSALYLCASTDAPGLASQQYFGPGTRLTVT.